The present entry profiles one T cell receptor beta chain with its context. Antigen specificity is unknown. The PCR made use of 60 Vbeta and 13 Jbeta primers. The protocol was immunoSEQ multiplex PCR, while the TCRdb copy is restricted to in-frame clones and leaves out a portion. The profile shows 54,000 or so clones, about 50% of them singletons. The trim removed 1 base at V and 5 bases at J, leaving 4 bases unmatched. The CDR3 runs 15 residues. The germline V gene encodes CDR1 SGHTA and CDR2 FQGNSA. The data are from a study of cytomegalovirus exposure and HLA in healthy donors. Findings of the study overall: Later analysis identified 16,951 TCR beta sequences associated with HLA alleles, using a false discovery rate threshold of 0.05. There were several of the most significant clusters that appeared linked to common viral pathogens in a later analysis.

The sample consisted of PBMCs. The chain employs TRBV7-2 and TRBJ1-4; TRBD1 agrees at 7 bases. The sequence came from a human donor in good health. The CDR3 nucleotides are TGTGCCAGCAGCTTAGAGGGGGCGGCAAATGAAAAACTGTTTTTT. Its translation: CASSLEGAANEKLFF.